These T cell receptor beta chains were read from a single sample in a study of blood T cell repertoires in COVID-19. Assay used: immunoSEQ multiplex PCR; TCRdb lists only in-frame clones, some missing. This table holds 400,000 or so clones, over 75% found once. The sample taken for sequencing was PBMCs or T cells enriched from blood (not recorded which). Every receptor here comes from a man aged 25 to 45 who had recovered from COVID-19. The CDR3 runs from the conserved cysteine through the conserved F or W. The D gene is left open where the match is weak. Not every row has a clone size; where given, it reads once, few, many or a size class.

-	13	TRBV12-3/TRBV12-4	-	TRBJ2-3	TGTGCCAGCAGTTTAGCGACACAGGGCACGCAGTATTTT	CASSLATQGTQYF
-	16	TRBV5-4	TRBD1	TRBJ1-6	TGTGCCAGCACCCCGGGGACAGGGGCACAGGGTTCACCCCTCCACTTT	CASTPGTGAQGSPLHF
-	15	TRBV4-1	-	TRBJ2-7	TGCGCCAGCAGCCAAGAGCAGGATACCACCTACGAGCAGTACTTC	CASSQEQDTTYEQYF
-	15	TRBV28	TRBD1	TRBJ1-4	TGTGCCAGCCTCGGACAGGGGGCGGCTAATGAAAAACTGTTTTTT	CASLGQGAANEKLFF
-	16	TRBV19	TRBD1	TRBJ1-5	TGTGCCAGTAGTATTTTGGGACAGGTCATTAATCAGCCCCAGCATTTT	CASSILGQVINQPQHF
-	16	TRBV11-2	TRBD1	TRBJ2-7	TGTGCCAGCAGCATAGCCCCAGGAGGACAGGACTACGAGCAGTACTTC	CASSIAPGGQDYEQYF
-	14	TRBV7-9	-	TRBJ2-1	TGTGCCAGCAGCCCATTGGACAAAGGGGGTGAGCAGTTCTTC	CASSPLDKGGEQFF
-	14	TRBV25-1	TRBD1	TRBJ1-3	TGTGCCAGCAGGAGGACAGGGTTTGGAAACACCATATATTTT	CASRRTGFGNTIYF
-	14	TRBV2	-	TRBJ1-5	TGTGCCAGCAGTGGTCAGGGAAGCAATCAGCCCCAGCATTTT	CASSGQGSNQPQHF
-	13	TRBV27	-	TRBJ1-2	TGTGCCAGCACTTCTCACAGCAGTTATGGCTACACCTTC	CASTSHSSYGYTF
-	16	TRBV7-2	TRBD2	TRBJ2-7	TGTGCCAGCAGCTTAAAATCTGGGACTAGCGGGTACGAGCAGTACTTC	CASSLKSGTSGYEQYF
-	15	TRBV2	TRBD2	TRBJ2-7	TGTGCCAGCAGGGGGACTAGCGGGAGGTCCTACGAGCAGTACTTC	CASRGTSGRSYEQYF
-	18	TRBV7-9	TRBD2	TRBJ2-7	TGTGCCAGCAGCCCGCGGCCTAGCGGGAGCCCCACCCCCTACGAGCAGTACTTC	CASSPRPSGSPTPYEQYF
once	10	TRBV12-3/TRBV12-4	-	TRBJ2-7	TGTGCCAGCGGCAACTACGAGCAGTACTTC	CASGNYEQYF
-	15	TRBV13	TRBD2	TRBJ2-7	TGTGCCAGCAGCTCGCGGACTAGGGTCTCCTACGAGCAGTACTTC	CASSSRTRVSYEQYF
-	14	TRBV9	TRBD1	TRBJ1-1	TGTGCCAGCAGCCCACGACAGGGAGGTACTGAAGCTTTCTTT	CASSPRQGGTEAFF
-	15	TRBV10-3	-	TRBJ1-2	TGTGCCATCAGTGATACAGTCCCCATCAACTATGGCTACACCTTC	CAISDTVPINYGYTF
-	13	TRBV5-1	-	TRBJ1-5	TGCGCCAGCAGCTCCGGCGGGGATCAGCCCCAGCATTTT	CASSSGGDQPQHF
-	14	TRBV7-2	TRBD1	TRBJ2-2	TGTGCCAGCAGCTCCGGGACAGTGACCGGGGAGCTGTTTTTT	CASSSGTVTGELFF
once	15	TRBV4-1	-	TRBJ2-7	TGCGCCAGCAGCCCCACGGACGCGGGCTCCTACGAGCAGTACTTC	CASSPTDAGSYEQYF
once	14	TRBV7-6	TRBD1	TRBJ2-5	TGTGCCAGCAGGAGGGACAGGGGGGATGAGACCCAGTACTTC	CASRRDRGDETQYF
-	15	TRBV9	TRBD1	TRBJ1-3	TGTGCCAGCAGCGTAGGGCAGGGGGCTGGAAACACCATATATTTT	CASSVGQGAGNTIYF
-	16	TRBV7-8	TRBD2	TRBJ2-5	TGTGCCAGCAGCTTAGATACTAGCGGGAACCAAGAGACCCAGTACTTC	CASSLDTSGNQETQYF
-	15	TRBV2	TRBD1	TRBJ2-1	TGTGCCAGCAGGGGGACAGGAGCCTCCTACAATGAGCAGTTCTTC	CASRGTGASYNEQFF
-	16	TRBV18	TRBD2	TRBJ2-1	TGTGCCAGCTCACCTTTGGATCCAGCGGGGTACAATGAGCAGTTCTTC	CASSPLDPAGYNEQFF
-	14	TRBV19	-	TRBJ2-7	TGTGCCAGTACCCTAAGGGGGGGATCCTACGAGCAGTACTTC	CASTLRGGSYEQYF
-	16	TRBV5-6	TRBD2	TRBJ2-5	TGTGCCAGCAGCACCACCTTAGCGGGAGTGTTAGAGACCCAGTACTTC	CASSTTLAGVLETQYF
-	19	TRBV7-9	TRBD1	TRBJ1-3	TGTGCCAGCAGCGAATTAGGGACAGGGGCCACCTTCTCTGGAAACACCATATATTTT	CASSELGTGATFSGNTIYF
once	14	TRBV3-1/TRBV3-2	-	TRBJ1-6	TGTGCCAGCAGCCAAGAAGCGGGGGGTACACCCCTCCACTTT	CASSQEAGGTPLHF
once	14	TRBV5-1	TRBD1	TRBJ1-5	TGCGCCAGCAGCCCGGGGACAGATAATCAGCCCCAGCATTTT	CASSPGTDNQPQHF
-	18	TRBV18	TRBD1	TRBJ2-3	TGTGCCAGCTCACTCACACCCGACAGGGGGCGGTACACAGATACGCAGTATTTT	CASSLTPDRGRYTDTQYF
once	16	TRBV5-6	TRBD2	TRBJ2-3	TGTGCCAGCAGGCCATTTCTAGCGGGAGTTCCCGATACGCAGTATTTT	CASRPFLAGVPDTQYF
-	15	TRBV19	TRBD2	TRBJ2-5	TGTGCCAGTAGTGCCGGGACTAGTTGGGAAGAGACCCAGTACTTC	CASSAGTSWEETQYF
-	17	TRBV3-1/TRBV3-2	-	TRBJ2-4	TGTGCCAGCAGCGGACAAATTCCTTTGCAAAGAAAAAACATTCAGTACTTC	CASSGQIPLQRKNIQYF
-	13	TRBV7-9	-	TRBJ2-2	TGTGCCAGCAGCTTGAGCGACACCGGGGAGCTGTTTTTT	CASSLSDTGELFF
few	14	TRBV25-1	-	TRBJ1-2	TGTGCCAGCAGTGATGGCCTCCCTGTGCATGGCTACACCTTC	CASSDGLPVHGYTF
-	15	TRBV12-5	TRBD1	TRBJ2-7	TGTGCTAGTGGTTTGCCCCCGGGACAGGGGTACGAGCAGTACTTC	CASGLPPGQGYEQYF
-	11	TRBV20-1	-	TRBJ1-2	TGCGGGGGGGCTTCGGACTATGGCTACACCTTC	CGGASDYGYTF
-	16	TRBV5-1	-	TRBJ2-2	TGCGCCAGCATTAAGGGGGACAAAGGGTTCACCGGGGAGCTGTTTTTT	CASIKGDKGFTGELFF
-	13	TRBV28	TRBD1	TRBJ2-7	TGTGCCAGCGGTCTGGGACAGAGCTACGAGCAGTACTTC	CASGLGQSYEQYF
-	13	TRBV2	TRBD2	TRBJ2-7	TGTGCCAGCAGGGGGGGGACGGGGGGCGAGCAGTACTTC	CASRGGTGGEQYF
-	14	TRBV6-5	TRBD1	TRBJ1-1	TGTGCCAGCAGTCTATGGACAGGGGGCACTGAAGCTTTCTTT	CASSLWTGGTEAFF
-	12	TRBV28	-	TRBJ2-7	TGTGCCAGCAGTTTATCTTCCTACGAGCAGTACTTC	CASSLSSYEQYF
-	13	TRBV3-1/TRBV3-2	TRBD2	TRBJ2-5	TGTGCCAGCAGATCAAGCGGGAGAGAGACCCAGTACTTC	CASRSSGRETQYF
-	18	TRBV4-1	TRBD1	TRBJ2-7	TGCGCCAGCAGCCAAGATCGGTTGCGCGGGACAGGGGTCTACGAGCAGTACTTC	CASSQDRLRGTGVYEQYF
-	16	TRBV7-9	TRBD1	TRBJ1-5	TGTGCCAGCAGCTTAGGGACAGGAGATAGCAATCAGCCCCAGCATTTT	CASSLGTGDSNQPQHF
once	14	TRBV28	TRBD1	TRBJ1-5	TGTGCCAGCACTTCCGGGACAGGGCTCGGGCCCCAGCATTTT	CASTSGTGLGPQHF
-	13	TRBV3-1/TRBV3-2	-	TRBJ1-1	TGTGCCAGCAGCCAAGGAGGGAACACTGAAGCTTTCTTT	CASSQGGNTEAFF